Here is one TCR beta chain with its context. The sample originates from a study of blood T cell repertoires in COVID-19. Study-wide background: The origin of the acute and convalescent COVID-19 samples was the United States, Italy and Spain.

Authors' analysis steps: Reference gene primer amplification gave estimated nucleated cell counts. Clones were read by immunoSEQ multiplex PCR, and TCRdb kept only the in-frame ones, dropping some. Clonal size and the V and J genes are those of that table, whereas D and trimming came from the DNA. The table has 200,000 or so clones, just under 85% seen once. The material sequenced was peripheral blood. The receptor was derived from a woman aged 70-85 years with active or convalescent COVID-19.

CDR3 loop: CASSQAAGGPYNEQFF. Written as DNA, the CDR3 is TGTGCCAGCAGCCAAGCGGCGGGAGGGCCCTACAATGAGCAGTTCTTC. This sequence joins TRBV3-1 (or the pseudogene TRBV3-2) and TRBJ2-1; 9 nucleotides match TRBD2. CDR1 is LGHDT, CDR2 YNNKEL, per germline (reference sequence). The CDR3 extends over 16 amino acids. V dropped 1 base and J dropped 2; count of bases not matched to a gene: 3.